This note documents a single TCR beta chain sequence. This record belongs to a study of blood T cell repertoires in COVID-19. Profiling relied on immunoSEQ multiplex PCR, and the TCRdb table lists in-frame clones only, not all of them. The sample consists of approximately 35,000 clones, 60% to 80% of them appearing once. V lost 0 bases to trimming and J lost 3 bases; unmatched junction nucleotides: 7. Per germline, CDR1 KGHSH and CDR2 LQKENI. This CDR3 is built from 16 residues. The chain employs TRBV18 and TRBJ2-7, with TRBD2 matching 8 bases. Sequenced material: peripheral blood. The sequence was obtained from a man older than 75 with acute or convalescent COVID-19. This CDR3 reads CASSPPTSGGLYEQYF. CDR3 DNA: TGTGCCAGCTCACCACCAACTAGCGGAGGGCTCTACGAGCAGTACTTC.